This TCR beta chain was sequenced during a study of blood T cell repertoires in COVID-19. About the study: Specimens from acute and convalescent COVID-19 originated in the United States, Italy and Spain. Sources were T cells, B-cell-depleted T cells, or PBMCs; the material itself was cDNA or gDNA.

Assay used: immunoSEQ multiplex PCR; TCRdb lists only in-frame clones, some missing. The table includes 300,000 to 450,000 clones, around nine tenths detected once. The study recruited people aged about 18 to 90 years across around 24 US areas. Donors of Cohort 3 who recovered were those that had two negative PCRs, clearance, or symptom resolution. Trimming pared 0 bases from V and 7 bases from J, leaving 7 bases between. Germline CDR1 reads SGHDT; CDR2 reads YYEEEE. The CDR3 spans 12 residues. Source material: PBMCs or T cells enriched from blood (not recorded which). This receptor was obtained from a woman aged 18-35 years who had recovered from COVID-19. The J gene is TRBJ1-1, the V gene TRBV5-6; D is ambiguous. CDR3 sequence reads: CASSLASGEAFF. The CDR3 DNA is TGTGCCAGCAGCTTGGCCTCGGGTGAAGCTTTCTTT.